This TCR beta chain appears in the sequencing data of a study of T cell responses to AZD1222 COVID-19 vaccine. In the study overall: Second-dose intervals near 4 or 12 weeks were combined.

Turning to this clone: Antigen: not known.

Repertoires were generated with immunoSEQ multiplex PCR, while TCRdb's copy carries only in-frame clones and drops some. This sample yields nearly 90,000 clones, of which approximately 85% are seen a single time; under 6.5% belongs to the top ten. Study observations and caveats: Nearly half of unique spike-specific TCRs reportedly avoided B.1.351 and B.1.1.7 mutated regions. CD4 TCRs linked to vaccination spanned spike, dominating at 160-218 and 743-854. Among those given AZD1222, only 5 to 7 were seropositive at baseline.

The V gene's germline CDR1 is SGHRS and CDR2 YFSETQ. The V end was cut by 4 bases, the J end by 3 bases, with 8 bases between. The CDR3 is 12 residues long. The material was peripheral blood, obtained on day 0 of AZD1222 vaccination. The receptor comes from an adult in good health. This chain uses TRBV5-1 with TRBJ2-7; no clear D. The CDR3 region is CASSTMNYEQYF. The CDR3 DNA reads TGCGCCAGCAGCACTATGAACTACGAGCAGTACTTC.